Listed here is a single T cell receptor beta chain. The antigen is undetermined. The source of the sample is a study of graft-versus-host responses after intestinal transplantation. As for the study in general: All recipients were given anti-thymocyte globulin induction, and tacrolimus and steroids were then administered for three to four years.

Overall study findings and caveats: GvH clonotypes were identified within recipient marrow, with a subset emerging first in ileum or blood. Patients who carried graft-donor T cell macrochimerism also had high graft-versus-host to host-versus-graft clonal ratios in their allografts.

The assay was immunoSEQ multiplex PCR, and TCRdb's table has in-frame clones only and misses some. This sample has about 130,000 clones, with just over 90% found just once. V was clipped by 3 bases and J by 7 bases, with 13 bases between them. There are 14 residues in the CDR3. Germline CDR1 is LNHDA and CDR2 is SQIVND (reference sequence). The specimen comprised unstimulated CD4+ T cells sorted from spleen or lymph node cells, sampled before intestinal transplant. This clonotype originated in a human donor who received an intestinal transplant. The genes are TRBV19 and TRBJ2-1; D gene unclear. The CDR3 nucleotides read TGTGCCAGTAGTATGTGGAGCAACGGGAATGAGCAGTTCTTC. Protein: CASSMWSNGNEQFF.